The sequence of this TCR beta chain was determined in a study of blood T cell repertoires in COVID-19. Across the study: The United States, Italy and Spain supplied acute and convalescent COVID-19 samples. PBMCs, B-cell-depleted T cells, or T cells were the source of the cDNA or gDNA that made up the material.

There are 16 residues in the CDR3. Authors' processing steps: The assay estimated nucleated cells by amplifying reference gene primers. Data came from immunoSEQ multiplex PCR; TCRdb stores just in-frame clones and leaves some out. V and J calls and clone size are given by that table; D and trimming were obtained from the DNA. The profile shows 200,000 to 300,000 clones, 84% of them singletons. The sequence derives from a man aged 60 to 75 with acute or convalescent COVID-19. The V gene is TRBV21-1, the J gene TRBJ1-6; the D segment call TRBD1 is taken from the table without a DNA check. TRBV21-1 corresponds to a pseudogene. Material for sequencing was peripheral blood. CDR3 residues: CASNGTGPRGNSPLHF. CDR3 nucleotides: TGTGCCAGCAACGGGACAGGCCCGAGGGGTAATTCACCCCTCCACTTT.